The sequence of this TCR beta chain was determined in a study of molecular identifiers for immune sequencing clone quantification. Study in general: In replicates, RNA from roughly 21,000 or 96,000 naive CD8 cells was split five ways, four sequenced. Study-level results: Clones that had above 20 RNA copies took up over 99% of effector molecules but under 1% in naive cells.

One entry per CDR3 protein results from TCRdb running MiXCR on the PCR reads. The sample shows about 63,000 distinct CDR3 sequences, under 20% of them seen only once. Ten or more counts support this clonotype. Its antigen is currently unknown. Compared with germline, one end of the junction differs, possibly owing to a read error. Germline CDR1 and CDR2: MNHNS and SASEGT. The CDR3 runs 8 residues. This chain joins TRBV6-1 and TRBJ2-7; D might be TRBD2 (5 bases). Sample: naive CD8+ T cells from blood, with Jurkat cell RNA spiked in. Subset given: FACS-sorted CD8+CD4-CCR7+CD45RA+ naive T cells. The clonotype was recovered from a human donor in good health. Some libraries in this study had Jurkat cell RNA spiked in. CDR3 DNA sequence: TGTGCCACCGGTGGGAGCCACTTC. The encoded protein is CATGGSHF.